The T cell receptor beta chain described here comes from a study of T-cell memory formation after mild COVID-19. Background on the study: The two donors had largely donor-specific TCR clusters.

This CDR3 contains 17 residues. The germline V gene encodes CDR1 MNHEY and CDR2 SVGAGI. After removal of 0 bases from V and 9 bases from J, the junction contained 11 bases not matched to a gene. TCRdb processed the 5' RACE reads anew with MiXCR; each CDR3 protein has one entry. This table holds some 250,000 distinct CDR3 sequences, 9.4% found once. The study's findings and limits: Several responding clones turned up in pre-infection memory, indicating that cross-reactive memory may have taken part. Balance between CD4 and CD8 was seen in clones contracting day 15 to 85, and a CD4+ lean was seen in later expanders.

This clonotype was seen only a few times. Its target is unknown. The chain is built from TRBV6-5 and TRBJ2-3; TRBD2 aligns across 11 bases. The material sequenced was PBMCs or a T cell subset sorted from them (not recorded which). The receptor was isolated from a man between 18 and 35 years old who had mild COVID-19 (a few samples of this study predate the infection). Cell type and time point are not known. The CDR3 DNA follows: TGTGCCAGCAGTTACTCCCGGTGGTCTAGCGGGGGGCGGACGCAGTATTTT. Protein sequence: CASSYSRWSSGGRTQYF.